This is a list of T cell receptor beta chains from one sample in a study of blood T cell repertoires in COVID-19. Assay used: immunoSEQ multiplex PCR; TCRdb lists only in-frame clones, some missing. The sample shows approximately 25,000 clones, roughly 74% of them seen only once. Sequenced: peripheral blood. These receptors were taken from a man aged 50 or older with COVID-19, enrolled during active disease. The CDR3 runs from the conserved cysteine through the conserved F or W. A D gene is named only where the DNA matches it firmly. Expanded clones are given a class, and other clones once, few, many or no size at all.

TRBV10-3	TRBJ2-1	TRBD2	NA	CAISSGTSGFNEQFF	TGTGCCATCAGCTCCGGGACTAGCGGTTTTAATGAGCAGTTCTTC
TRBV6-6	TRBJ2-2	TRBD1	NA	CASSPRQGNTGELFF	TGTGCCAGCAGCCCTCGACAGGGGAACACCGGGGAGCTGTTTTTT
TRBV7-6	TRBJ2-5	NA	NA	CASSFSVFRETQYF	TGTGCCAGCAGTTTCAGTGTCTTCAGGGAGACCCAGTACTTC
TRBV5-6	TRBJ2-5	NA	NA	CASSSPFSGHLQETQYF	TGTGCCAGCAGCTCCCCCTTCTCGGGACACCTACAAGAGACCCAGTACTTC
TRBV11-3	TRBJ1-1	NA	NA	CASSPEQGKNTEAFF	TGTGCCAGCAGCCCAGAGCAGGGAAAGAACACTGAAGCTTTCTTT
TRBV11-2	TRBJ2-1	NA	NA	CASSFTTGGEAVF	TGTGCCAGCAGCTTTACAACGGGGGGCGAAGCGGTCTTC
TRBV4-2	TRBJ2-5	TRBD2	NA	CASSQDTSGKETQYF	TGTGCCAGCAGCCAAGATACTAGCGGAAAAGAGACCCAGTACTTC
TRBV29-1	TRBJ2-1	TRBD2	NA	CSVSSGSSYNEQFF	TGCAGCGTTTCTAGCGGGAGTTCCTACAATGAGCAGTTCTTC
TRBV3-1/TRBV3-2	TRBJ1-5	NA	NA	CASSSGVNQPQHF	TGTGCCAGCAGCTCCGGGGTAAATCAGCCCCAGCATTTT
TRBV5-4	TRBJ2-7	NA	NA	CASSFVGDKDYEQYF	TGTGCCAGCAGCTTTGTAGGTGACAAGGACTACGAGCAGTACTTC
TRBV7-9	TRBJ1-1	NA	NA	CASSEWSGENTEAFF	TGTGCCAGCAGCGAATGGTCCGGAGAGAACACTGAAGCTTTCTTT
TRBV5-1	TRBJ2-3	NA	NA	CASSLENRASTDTQYF	TGCGCCAGCAGCTTGGAAAACAGGGCAAGCACAGATACGCAGTATTTT
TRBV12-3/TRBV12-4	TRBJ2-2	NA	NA	CASSPPQGELFF	TGTGCCAGCAGCCCTCCTCAGGGGGAGCTGTTTTTT
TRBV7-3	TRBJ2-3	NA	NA	CASSMSGASTDTQYF	TGTGCCAGCAGCATGAGCGGAGCTAGCACAGATACGCAGTATTTT
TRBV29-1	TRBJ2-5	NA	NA	CSVEGTYRQETQYF	TGCAGCGTTGAGGGCACCTACAGACAAGAGACCCAGTACTTC
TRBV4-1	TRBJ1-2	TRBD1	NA	CASSQVIQGARGYTF	TGCGCCAGCAGCCAAGTGATACAGGGGGCGCGCGGCTACACCTTC
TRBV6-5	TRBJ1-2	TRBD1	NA	CASIPGQGRYYGYTF	TGTGCCAGCATTCCGGGACAGGGGCGTTACTATGGCTACACCTTC
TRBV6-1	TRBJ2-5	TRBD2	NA	CASSELAGGPETQYF	TGTGCCAGCAGTGAACTAGCGGGAGGGCCAGAGACCCAGTACTTC
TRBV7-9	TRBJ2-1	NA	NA	CASSLYFGVGGVNEQFF	TGTGCCAGCAGCTTATATTTCGGGGTAGGCGGGGTCAATGAGCAGTTCTTC
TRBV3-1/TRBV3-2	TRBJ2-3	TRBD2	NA	CASSQELAGADTQYF	TGTGCCAGCAGCCAAGAACTAGCGGGAGCTGATACGCAGTATTTT
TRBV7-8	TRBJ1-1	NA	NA	CASSGPWTAAFF	TGTGCCAGCAGCGGTCCTTGGACAGCAGCTTTCTTT
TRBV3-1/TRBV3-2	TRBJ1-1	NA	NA	CASSQREFRTEAFF	TGTGCCAGCAGCCAAAGGGAGTTTCGGACTGAAGCTTTCTTT
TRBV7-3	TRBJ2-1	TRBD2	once	CASSLTSGSTYNEQFF	TGTGCCAGCAGCCTCACTAGCGGGAGTACCTACAATGAGCAGTTCTTC
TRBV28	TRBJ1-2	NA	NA	CASSFIGVYGYTF	TGTGCCAGCAGTTTCATAGGGGTCTATGGCTACACCTTC
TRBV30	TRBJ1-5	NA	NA	CAWSAGNSNQPQHF	TGTGCCTGGAGTGCGGGGAATAGCAATCAGCCCCAGCATTTT
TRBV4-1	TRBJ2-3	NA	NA	CASSQDWGRYADTQYF	TGCGCCAGCAGCCAAGACTGGGGGCGATACGCAGATACGCAGTATTTT
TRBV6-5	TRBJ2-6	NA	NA	CATKVRGSGANVLTF	TGTGCCACCAAAGTCAGGGGCTCTGGGGCCAACGTCCTGACTTTC
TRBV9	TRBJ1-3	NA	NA	CASSVDAATRVSGNTIYF	TGTGCCAGCAGCGTAGATGCGGCTACCAGAGTCTCTGGAAACACCATATATTTT
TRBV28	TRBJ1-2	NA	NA	CASTPQEGLGSQTLYTF	TGTGCCAGCACCCCACAGGAGGGATTGGGTTCCCAAACCCTTTACACCTTC
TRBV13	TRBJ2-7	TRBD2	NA	CASSSTAGLAALSSYEQYF	TGTGCCAGCAGCTCAACAGCGGGACTAGCGGCTCTGAGCTCCTACGAGCAGTACTTC
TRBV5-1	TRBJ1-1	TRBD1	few	CASSLQGERITEAFF	TGCGCCAGCAGTCTGCAGGGGGAGAGAATCACTGAAGCTTTCTTT
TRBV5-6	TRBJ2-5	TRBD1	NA	CASSLALGQGAARETQYF	TGTGCCAGCAGCTTGGCCCTGGGACAGGGGGCAGCGAGGGAGACCCAGTACTTC
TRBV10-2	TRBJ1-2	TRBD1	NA	CASMRQGPYGYTF	TGCGCCAGCATGCGACAGGGTCCCTATGGCTACACCTTC
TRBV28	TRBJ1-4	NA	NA	CASSFRGEKLFF	TGTGCCAGCAGTTTTCGGGGTGAAAAACTGTTTTTT
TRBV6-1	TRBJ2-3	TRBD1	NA	CASSGAGGTDTQYF	TGTGCCAGCAGTGGAGCAGGGGGTACAGATACGCAGTATTTT
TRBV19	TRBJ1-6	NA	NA	CASSIGEANSPLHF	TGTGCCAGTAGTATAGGGGAGGCTAATTCACCCCTCCACTTT
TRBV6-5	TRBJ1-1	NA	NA	CASSYLGNTEAFF	TGTGCCAGCAGTTACCTAGGGAACACTGAAGCTTTCTTT
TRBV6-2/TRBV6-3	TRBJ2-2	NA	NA	CASSRSVSTGELFF	TGTGCCAGCAGCCGTAGCGTGAGCACCGGGGAGCTGTTTTTT
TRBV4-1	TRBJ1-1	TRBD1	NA	CASSRTGGFVTEAFF	TGCGCCAGCAGCCGGACAGGGGGGTTCGTCACTGAAGCTTTCTTT
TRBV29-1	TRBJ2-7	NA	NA	CSVVPGDYEQYF	TGCAGCGTTGTACCCGGTGACTACGAGCAGTACTTC
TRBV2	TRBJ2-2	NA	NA	CASSERPPMGGFTGELFF	TGTGCCAGCAGTGAGAGGCCACCTATGGGGGGATTTACCGGGGAGCTGTTTTTT